These T cell receptor beta chains were read from a single sample in a study of cytomegalovirus exposure and HLA in healthy donors. TCRdb keeps only in-frame clones here, not all; method: immunoSEQ multiplex PCR. This table holds 150,000 or so clones, about 85% found once. What was sequenced was PBMCs. Receptors were obtained from a man between 18 and 35 years old in good health and CMV-seronegative. Both conserved end residues are part of each CDR3. The D gene is left open where the match is weak. Clone size is not always given. Where it is, it says once, few, many or a class for expanded clones.

V	size	J	D	CDR3	DNA
TRBV6-5	.	TRBJ2-7	.	CASRTTGGKVQYF	TGTGCCAGCAGGACGACAGGAGGAAAGGTGCAGTACTTC
TRBV6-1	few	TRBJ2-5	.	CASNKDSQETQYF	TGTGCCAGCAACAAGGACAGCCAAGAGACCCAGTACTTC
TRBV6-5	.	TRBJ1-5	TRBD1	CASSYSNRGGQPQHF	TGTGCCAGCAGTTACTCGAACAGGGGAGGTCAGCCCCAGCATTTT
TRBV6-6	.	TRBJ2-7	TRBD1	CASGTGAYEQYF	TGTGCGTCTGGGACAGGGGCCTACGAGCAGTACTTC
TRBV5-4	once	TRBJ2-7	TRBD2	CASSLAGGSPYEQYF	TGTGCCAGCAGCTTGGCCGGGGGGAGCCCCTACGAGCAGTACTTC
TRBV5-1	.	TRBJ2-1	TRBD1	CASSLGQGFYEQFF	TGCGCCAGCAGCTTGGGACAGGGGTTTTATGAGCAGTTCTTC
TRBV19	.	TRBJ1-1	TRBD1	CASTGGSYAFF	TGTGCCAGTACAGGGGGCTCATACGCTTTCTTT
TRBV6-5	.	TRBJ1-6	.	CASSDRGLFSSPLHF	TGTGCCAGCAGCGACAGAGGTTTATTTAGTTCACCCCTCCACTTT
TRBV7-2	.	TRBJ2-7	.	CASSLWAGQYEQYF	TGTGCCAGCAGCTTATGGGCCGGACAATACGAGCAGTACTTC
TRBV11-2	.	TRBJ2-7	.	CASSPREGSPPYEQYF	TGTGCCAGCAGCCCCCGAGAAGGGAGTCCTCCCTACGAGCAGTACTTC
TRBV7-8	.	TRBJ1-2	.	CASSLRRELGYGYTF	TGTGCCAGCAGTCTACGCCGGGAGTTAGGCTATGGCTACACCTTC
TRBV6-6	once	TRBJ2-1	.	CASSSQGSSYNEQFF	TGTGCCAGCAGTTCCCAGGGGAGCTCCTACAATGAGCAGTTCTTC
TRBV7-9	.	TRBJ1-4	.	CASSLTEATNEKLFF	TGTGCCAGCAGCTTAACGGAGGCAACTAATGAAAAACTGTTTTTT
TRBV28	once	TRBJ1-4	TRBD1	CATGGLGEKLFF	TGTGCCACAGGGGGGTTGGGTGAAAAACTGTTTTTT
TRBV19	.	TRBJ2-1	TRBD2	CASSIVSAGGPVLYNEQFF	TGTGCCAGTAGTATCGTGTCGGCGGGAGGGCCTGTACTCTACAATGAGCAGTTCTTC
TRBV11-1	few	TRBJ2-1	TRBD2	CASSFPGLGEQFF	TGTGCCAGCAGCTTTCCGGGACTAGGTGAGCAGTTCTTC
TRBV28	.	TRBJ2-7	TRBD1	CASRLTGQSIYEQYF	TGTGCCAGCAGGCTAACGGGACAGAGTATCTACGAGCAGTACTTC
TRBV11-2	once	TRBJ2-7	.	CASSTRYYEQYF	TGTGCCAGCAGCACACGATACTACGAGCAGTACTTC
TRBV25-1	once	TRBJ1-6	TRBD1	CAEQRGTYRGWPLHF	TGTGCCGAGCAAAGGGGGACTTACAGGGGTTGGCCCCTCCACTTT
TRBV7-9	few	TRBJ1-2	.	CASSQQFNGYTF	TGTGCCAGCAGCCAACAATTTAATGGCTACACCTTC
TRBV5-1	.	TRBJ2-1	.	CASSIALEPSYEQFF	TGCGCCAGCAGTATAGCCCTAGAGCCCTCATATGAGCAGTTCTTC
TRBV5-1	.	TRBJ2-7	.	CASSSTGEAYEQYF	TGCGCCAGCAGCTCAACAGGGGAGGCCTACGAGCAGTACTTC
TRBV7-3	.	TRBJ1-1	TRBD1	CASSSQGDEAFF	TGTGCCAGCAGCTCACAGGGGGATGAAGCTTTCTTT
TRBV4-1	.	TRBJ2-2	TRBD1	CASSQGGQGSGGELFF	TGCGCCAGCAGCCAAGGGGGACAGGGGTCCGGCGGGGAGCTGTTTTTT
TRBV28	.	TRBJ1-1	.	CASSFARGTEAFF	TGTGCCAGCAGTTTTGCGCGGGGGACTGAAGCTTTCTTT
TRBV29-1	.	TRBJ2-3	.	CSVVSAEAASTDTQYF	TGCAGCGTTGTCTCCGCGGAGGCAGCTAGCACAGATACGCAGTATTTT
TRBV28	.	TRBJ1-2	TRBD1	CASSLQGDSYGYTF	TGTGCCAGCAGTCTACAGGGGGACAGCTATGGCTACACCTTC
TRBV7-8	.	TRBJ1-2	.	CASSSGEARGYTF	TGTGCCAGCAGCTCCGGGGAAGCGAGAGGCTACACCTTC
TRBV19	.	TRBJ1-6	.	CASSTPGGQSPLHF	TGTGCCAGTAGCACCCCGGGAGGGCAATCACCCCTCCACTTT
TRBV11-2	.	TRBJ2-2	.	CASSERDWEVGELFF	TGTGCCAGCAGCGAAAGGGACTGGGAAGTCGGGGAGCTGTTTTTT
TRBV5-1	.	TRBJ2-7	TRBD1	CASSPGDRAYEQYF	TGCGCCAGCAGCCCGGGGGACAGGGCCTACGAGCAGTACTTC
TRBV7-2	.	TRBJ1-2	TRBD1	CASSLGTGVYGYTF	TGTGCCAGCAGCTTAGGGACAGGGGTTTACGGCTACACCTTC
TRBV5-1	.	TRBJ2-7	.	CASSSDRYPYEQYF	TGCGCCAGCAGCTCTGACAGATACCCCTACGAGCAGTACTTC
TRBV2	.	TRBJ2-7	.	CAPRTARGDYEQYF	TGTGCCCCCAGGACAGCGAGAGGGGACTACGAGCAGTACTTC
TRBV6-1	.	TRBJ2-5	.	CASSEEFGTQKETQYF	TGTGCCAGCAGTGAAGAGTTCGGGACTCAGAAAGAGACCCAGTACTTC
TRBV15	.	TRBJ2-5	.	CATSRERQYQETQYF	TGTGCCACCAGCAGAGAGCGACAGTACCAAGAGACCCAGTACTTC
TRBV7-2	.	TRBJ2-7	TRBD1	CASSPDRGRFEQYF	TGTGCCAGCAGCCCCGACAGGGGGCGTTTCGAGCAGTACTTC
TRBV9	.	TRBJ1-1	.	CASSLRQYTEAFF	TGTGCCAGCAGCCTCCGACAGTACACTGAAGCTTTCTTT
TRBV6-5	.	TRBJ2-7	.	CASSRGSYEQYF	TGTGCCAGCAGTCGAGGTTCCTACGAGCAGTACTTC
TRBV28	few	TRBJ1-5	.	CASSALTDQPQHF	TGTGCCAGCAGTGCCCTGACAGATCAGCCCCAGCATTTT
TRBV4-1	.	TRBJ1-5	.	CASSQDLSQPQHF	TGCGCCAGCAGCCAAGATCTAAGTCAGCCCCAGCATTTT
TRBV5-6	.	TRBJ1-5	.	CASSLVGAESQPQHF	TGTGCCAGCAGCTTGGTAGGGGCTGAATCTCAGCCCCAGCATTTT
TRBV19	.	TRBJ2-1	.	CASSIGFRAPSSYNEQFF	TGTGCCAGTAGTATAGGGTTCCGAGCCCCGAGCTCCTACAATGAGCAGTTCTTC
TRBV7-9	.	TRBJ2-2	TRBD1	CASRNRDRGDGELFF	TGTGCCAGCAGGAACCGGGACAGGGGGGACGGGGAGCTGTTTTTT
TRBV2	.	TRBJ1-4	.	CASSEGSGNEKLFF	TGTGCCAGCAGTGAGGGAAGCGGGAATGAAAAACTGTTTTTT
TRBV27	.	TRBJ2-2	TRBD2	CASSPLQTSGSDTGELFF	TGTGCCAGCAGTCCGCTCCAGACTAGCGGGAGTGACACCGGGGAGCTGTTTTTT
TRBV6-5	.	TRBJ1-2	.	CASSYREAGVYGYTF	TGTGCCAGCAGTTACCGGGAGGCTGGAGTCTATGGCTACACCTTC
TRBV19	.	TRBJ1-5	TRBD1	CASSMKGATYLNQPQHF	TGTGCCAGTAGTATGAAGGGGGCGACTTACCTCAATCAGCCCCAGCATTTT
TRBV2	.	TRBJ2-5	TRBD1	CASSPGGQELEQYF	TGTGCCAGCAGCCCTGGTGGACAGGAGTTGGAGCAGTACTTC
TRBV4-1	.	TRBJ2-7	TRBD2	CASSQAGHAGDHEQYF	TGCGCCAGCAGCCAAGCGGGTCACGCGGGGGATCACGAGCAGTACTTC
TRBV28	.	TRBJ2-7	.	CASSLYSTGSDRLSYEQYF	TGTGCCAGCAGTTTATATTCGACAGGCAGTGATAGGCTCAGCTACGAGCAGTACTTC
TRBV25-1	once	TRBJ1-4	.	CASSERGRNEKLFF	TGTGCCAGCAGTGAAAGGGGTCGTAATGAAAAACTGTTTTTT
TRBV5-5	.	TRBJ2-2	TRBD1	CASSLLGTGLPGELFF	TGTGCCAGCAGCTTGTTAGGGACAGGCCTTCCCGGGGAGCTGTTTTTT
TRBV28	few	TRBJ1-3	TRBD1	CASSPGQGGSGNTIYF	TGTGCCAGCAGTCCCGGACAGGGGGGATCAGGAAACACCATATATTTT
TRBV9	.	TRBJ2-5	TRBD1	CASSPYPRQGQETQYF	TGTGCCAGCAGCCCTTATCCACGACAGGGGCAAGAGACCCAGTACTTC
TRBV19	.	TRBJ1-5	.	CASSSPTGIVEPQHF	TGTGCCAGTAGTAGCCCAACAGGGATCGTGGAGCCCCAGCATTTT
TRBV23-1	.	TRBJ2-7	TRBD1	CASTLRGRYEQYF	TGCGCCAGCACTCTCAGGGGGCGGTACGAGCAGTACTTC
TRBV7-9	few	TRBJ2-5	TRBD2	CSSSLAEAGGYQETQYF	TGTTCCAGCAGCTTGGCGGAGGCGGGGGGCTACCAAGAGACCCAGTACTTC